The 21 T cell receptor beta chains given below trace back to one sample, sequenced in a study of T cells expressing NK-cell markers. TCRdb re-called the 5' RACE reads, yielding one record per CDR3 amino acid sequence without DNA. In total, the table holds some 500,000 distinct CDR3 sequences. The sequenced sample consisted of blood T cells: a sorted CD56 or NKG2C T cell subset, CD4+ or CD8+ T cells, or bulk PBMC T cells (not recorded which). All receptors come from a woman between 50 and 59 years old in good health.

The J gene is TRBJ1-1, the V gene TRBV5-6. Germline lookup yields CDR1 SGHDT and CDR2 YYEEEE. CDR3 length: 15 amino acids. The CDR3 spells CASSLPGVLHTEAFF.

The CDR3 protein is CASSLVGQRNTGELFF. V usage is TRBV7-7 and J usage is TRBJ2-2; TCRdb calls TRBD1, which cannot be checked without DNA. This CDR3 is built from 16 residues. Germline values: CDR1 SSHAT, CDR2 FNYEAQ (reference sequence).

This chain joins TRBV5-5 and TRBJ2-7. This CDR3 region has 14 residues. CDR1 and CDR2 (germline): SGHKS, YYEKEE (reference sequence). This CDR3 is CASSLDGTLYEQYF.

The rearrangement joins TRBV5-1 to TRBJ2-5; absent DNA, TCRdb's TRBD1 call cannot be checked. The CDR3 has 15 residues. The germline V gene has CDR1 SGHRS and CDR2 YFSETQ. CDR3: CASSLVGPMGETQYF.

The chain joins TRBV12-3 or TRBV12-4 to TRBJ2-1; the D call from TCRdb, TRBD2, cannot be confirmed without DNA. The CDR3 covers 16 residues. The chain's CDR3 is CASRLDSGSEYNEQFF.

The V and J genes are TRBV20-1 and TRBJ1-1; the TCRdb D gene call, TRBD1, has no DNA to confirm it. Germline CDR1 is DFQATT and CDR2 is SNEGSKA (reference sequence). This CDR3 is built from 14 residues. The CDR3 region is CSASRGASNTEAFF.

The CDR3: CASSQDLRQKYGYTF. This sequence joins TRBV4-1 and TRBJ1-2. The CDR3 is made up of 15 amino acids. Germline values: CDR1 MGHRA, CDR2 YSYEKL.

CDR3 region: CASSDPSAKAPPGRIYNEQFF. The chain recombines TRBV10-1 with TRBJ2-1; TCRdb picks TRBD1, but there is no DNA to check that call. The CDR3 sequence is 21 residues long. Germline lookup yields CDR1 WNHNN and CDR2 SYGVQD (reference sequence).

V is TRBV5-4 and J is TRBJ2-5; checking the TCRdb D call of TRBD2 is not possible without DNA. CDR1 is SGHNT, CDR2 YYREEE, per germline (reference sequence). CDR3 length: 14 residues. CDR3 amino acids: CASSRTSGMETQYF.

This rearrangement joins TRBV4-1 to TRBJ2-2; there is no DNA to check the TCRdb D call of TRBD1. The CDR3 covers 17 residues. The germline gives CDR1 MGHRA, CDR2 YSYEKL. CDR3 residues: CASSQGGAGTLTGELFF.

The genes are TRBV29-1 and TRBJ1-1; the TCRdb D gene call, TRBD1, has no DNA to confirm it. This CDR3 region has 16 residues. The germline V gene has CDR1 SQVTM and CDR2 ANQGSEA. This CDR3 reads CSVGKTGGQGVTEAFF.

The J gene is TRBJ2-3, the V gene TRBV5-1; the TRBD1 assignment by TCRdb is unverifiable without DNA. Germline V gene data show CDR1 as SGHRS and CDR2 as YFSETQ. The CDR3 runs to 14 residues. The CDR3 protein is CASSPGTDTDTQYF.

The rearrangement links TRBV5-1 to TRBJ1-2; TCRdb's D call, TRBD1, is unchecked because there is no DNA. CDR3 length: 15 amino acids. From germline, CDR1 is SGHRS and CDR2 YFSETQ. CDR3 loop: CASSLGTGGNYGYTF.

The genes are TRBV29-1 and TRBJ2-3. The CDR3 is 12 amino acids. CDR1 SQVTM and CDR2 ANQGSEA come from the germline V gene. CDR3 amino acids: CSVVVLTDTQYF.

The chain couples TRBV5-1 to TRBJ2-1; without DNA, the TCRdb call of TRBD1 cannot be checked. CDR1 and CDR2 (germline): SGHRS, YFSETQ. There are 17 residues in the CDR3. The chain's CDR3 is CASSLVTGFSSYNEQFF.

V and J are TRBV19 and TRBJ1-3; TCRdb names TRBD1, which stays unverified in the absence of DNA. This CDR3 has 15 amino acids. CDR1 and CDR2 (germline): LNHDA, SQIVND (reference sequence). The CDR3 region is CASSTGRGTGNTIYF.

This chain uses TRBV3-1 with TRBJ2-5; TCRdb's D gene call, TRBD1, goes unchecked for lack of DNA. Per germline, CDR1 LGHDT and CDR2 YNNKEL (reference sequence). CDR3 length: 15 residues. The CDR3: CASSPRQGSVETQYF.

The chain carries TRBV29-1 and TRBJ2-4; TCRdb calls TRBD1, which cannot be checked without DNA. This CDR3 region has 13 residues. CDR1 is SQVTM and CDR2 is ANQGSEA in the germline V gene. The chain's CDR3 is CSVRQSGENIQYF.

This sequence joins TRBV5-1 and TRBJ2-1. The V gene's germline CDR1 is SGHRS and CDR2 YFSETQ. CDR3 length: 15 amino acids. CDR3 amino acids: CASRLGLAEYNEQFF. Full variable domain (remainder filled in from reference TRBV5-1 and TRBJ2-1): KAGVTQTPRYLIKTRGQQVTLSCSPISGHRSVSWYQQTPGQGLQFLFEYFSETQRNKGNFPGRFSGRQFSNSRSEMNVSTLELGDSALYLCASRLGLAEYNEQFFGPGTRLTVL.

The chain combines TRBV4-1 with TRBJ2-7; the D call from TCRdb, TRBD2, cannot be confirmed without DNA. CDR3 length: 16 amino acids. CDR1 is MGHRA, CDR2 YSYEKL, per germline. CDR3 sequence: CASSKQISGGSYEQYF.

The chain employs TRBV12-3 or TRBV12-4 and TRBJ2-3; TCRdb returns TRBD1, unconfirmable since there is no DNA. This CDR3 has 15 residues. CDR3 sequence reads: CASSFRDISTDTQYF.